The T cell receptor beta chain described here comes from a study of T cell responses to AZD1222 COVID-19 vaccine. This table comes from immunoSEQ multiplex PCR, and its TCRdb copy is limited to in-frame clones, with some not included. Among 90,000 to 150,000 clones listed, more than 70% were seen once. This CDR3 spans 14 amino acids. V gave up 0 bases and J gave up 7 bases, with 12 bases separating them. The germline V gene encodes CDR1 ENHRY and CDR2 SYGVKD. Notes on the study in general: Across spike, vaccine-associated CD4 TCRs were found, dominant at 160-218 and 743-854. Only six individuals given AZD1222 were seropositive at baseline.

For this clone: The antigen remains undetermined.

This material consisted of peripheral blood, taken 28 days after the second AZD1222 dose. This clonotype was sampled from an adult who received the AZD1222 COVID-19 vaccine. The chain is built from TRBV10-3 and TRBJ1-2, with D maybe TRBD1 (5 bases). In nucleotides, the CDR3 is TGTGCCATCAGTGAGTCGGGGGTCGGCTTTGGCTACACCTTC. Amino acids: CAISESGVGFGYTF.